This T cell receptor beta chain originates from a study of graft-versus-host responses after intestinal transplantation. General study results and limits: Present in recipient marrow, GvH clones included some that appeared first in ileum or blood.

Assay used: immunoSEQ multiplex PCR; TCRdb lists only in-frame clones, some missing. The repertoire has about 14,000 clones, more than 65% of them found once; the top ten carry 3% to 4%. For this clone: The antigen remains unidentified.

The CDR3 spans 14 residues. Germline V lookup: CDR1 MNHEY, CDR2 SVGAGI. Trimming cost V 7 bases and J 7 bases; bases outside gene matches: 9. Lamina propria and intraepithelial lymphocytes were released by processing graft tissue. V usage is TRBV6-5 and J usage is TRBJ2-1; 8 positions agree with TRBD1. Sample: ileum tissue, taken approximately 27 days after intestinal transplant. The TCR sequence derives from a human patient who received an intestinal transplant, so some T cells may come from the graft donor. The CDR3: CASTNMDRVNEQFF. DNA for the CDR3: TGTGCCAGCACAAATATGGACAGGGTGAATGAGCAGTTCTTC.